These 22 T cell receptor beta chains were sequenced from one sample in a study of blood T cell repertoires in COVID-19. Sequencing used immunoSEQ multiplex PCR; TCRdb keeps in-frame clones, though not all of them. Of approximately 390,000 clones in the sample, 90% were seen once. Source material: peripheral blood. All receptors come from a man between 18 and 29 years old with active or convalescent COVID-19.

The chain couples TRBV6-2 or TRBV6-3 to TRBJ2-7; TRBD2 aligns across 10 bases. The germline CDR1 and CDR2 sequences are MNHEY and SVGEGT. The CDR3 runs 16 residues. Trimming removed 2 bases from V and 4 bases from J; junction bases left unmatched: 8. The CDR3 DNA sequence: TGTGCCAGCAGTTACGGGTCTAGCGGGAGCATTTACGAGCAGTACTTC. It specifies CASSYGSSGSIYEQYF.

The chain couples TRBV28 to TRBJ1-4; no clear D gene. The CDR3 spans 15 residues. Germline V CDR1 and CDR2: MDHEN, SYDVKM. V lost 3 bases and J 8 bases, leaving 16 bases between the germline ends. The CDR3 sequence is CASSFPGKGQEKLFF. The DNA for the CDR3 is TGTGCCAGCAGTTTTCCCGGGAAGGGCCAGGAAAAACTGTTTTTT.

The V call is TRBV7-2, the J call TRBJ1-5; unclear D gene. V lost 1 base and J lost 6, with 13 bases in between. Germline-derived CDR1 and CDR2 are SGHTA and FQGNSA. The length of the CDR3 is 15 residues. The CDR3 protein is CASSLVSSSGQPQHF. In nucleotides, the CDR3 is TGTGCCAGCAGCTTAGTTTCTTCATCGGGTCAGCCCCAGCATTTT.

The chain employs TRBV3-1 (or the pseudogene TRBV3-2) and TRBJ2-7; D is perhaps TRBD1 (6 bases). The CDR3 sequence is 16 residues long. CDR1 and CDR2 (germline): LGHDT, YNNKEL (reference sequence). Trimming took off 1 base at V and 3 bases at J, with 16 bases between the two ends. The CDR3 nucleotides read TGTGCCAGCAGCCAAGTCCCAGGGGTAGGGGGCTACGAGCAGTACTTC. It encodes CASSQVPGVGGYEQYF.

CDR3 sequence (DNA): TGTGCCAGCAGCTTGACAGGAATCAGCAATCAGCCCCAGCATTTT. The encoded protein is CASSLTGISNQPQHF. The J gene is TRBJ1-5, the V gene TRBV5-6; tentative D call: TRBD1 (5 bases). CDR3 length: 15 amino acids. Between the trimmed V and J ends, which lost 1 base and 1 base, there was a span of 9 bases. The germline CDR1 and CDR2 sequences are SGHDT and YYEEEE.

V is TRBV10-3 and J is TRBJ2-7; the D gene is possibly TRBD1 (7 bases). Between the trimmed V and J ends, which lost 6 bases and 5 bases, there was a span of 11 bases. Germline CDR1 ENHRY, CDR2 SYGVKD. The CDR3 runs 12 residues. The CDR3 coding sequence is TGTGCCATCAGCCAGGGGGGCCACGAGCAGTACTTC. Translation: CAISQGGHEQYF.

This chain uses TRBV28 with TRBJ1-3, with D possibly TRBD1 on 5 matching bases. In germline, CDR1 is MDHEN, CDR2 SYDVKM. The V end lost 4 bases, the J end lost 6 bases, and 16 bases lay between the germline ends. The CDR3 runs to 15 residues. The CDR3 region is CASSSQGPRQNTIYF. The CDR3 DNA is TGTGCCAGCAGTTCCCAGGGCCCTAGACAAAACACCATATATTTT. Together with reference TRBV28 and TRBJ1-3, the CDR3 gives the full variable domain: DVKVTQSSRYLVKRTGEKVFLECVQDMDHENMFWYRQDPGLGLRLIYFSYDVKMKEKGDIPEGYSVSREKKERFSLILESASTNQTSMYLCASSSQGPRQNTIYFGEGSWLTVV.

V is TRBV2 and J is TRBJ1-1; TRBD1 matches 8 bases. This CDR3 contains 16 residues. CDR1 and CDR2 from the germline V gene are SNHLY and FYNNEI. V lost 0 bases to trimming and J lost 5 bases; unmatched junction nucleotides: 8. For the CDR3, the DNA is TGTGCCAGCAGTGAAGCGCGGACAGGGTCGCGGACTGAAGCTTTCTTT. Translation: CASSEARTGSRTEAFF.

A word on this clone: This sample includes further DNA sequences coding for the same CDR3. This chain connects TRBV6-5 to TRBJ2-7, with TRBD1 as a possible D gene (6 bases). Germline assignment: CDR1 MNHEY and CDR2 SVGAGI. The CDR3 spans 14 residues. Between the trimmed V and J ends, which lost 0 bases and 1 base, there was a span of 7 bases. The CDR3 reads CASSYSGQSYEQYF. The DNA of the CDR3 is TGTGCCAGCAGTTACTCCGGACAGTCCTACGAGCAGTACTTC.

The J gene is TRBJ2-3, the V gene TRBV24-1, with D perhaps TRBD2 (5 bases). Germline values: CDR1 KGHDR, CDR2 SFDVKD. The length of the CDR3 is 14 residues. Between the trimmed V and J ends, which lost 9 bases and 0 bases, there was a span of 12 bases. The CDR3 is CATADLASTDTQYF. CDR3 DNA: TGTGCCACCGCGGACCTAGCTAGCACAGATACGCAGTATTTT.

The V call is TRBV6-2 or TRBV6-3, the J call TRBJ2-1; D is unclear. CDR3 length: 13 residues. V was trimmed by 5 bases and J by 6 bases, leaving 11 bases between them. Germline CDR1 is MNHEY and CDR2 is SVGEGT. The CDR3 sequence is CASSRTNFNEQFF. DNA for the CDR3: TGTGCCAGCAGTCGAACTAACTTCAATGAGCAGTTCTTC.

CDR3 loop: CASSLTGKGSYEQYF. CDR3 bases: TGCGCCAGCAGCTTGACAGGGAAAGGTTCCTACGAGCAGTACTTC. The J gene is TRBJ2-7, the V gene TRBV5-1; D possibly corresponds to TRBD1 (6 bases). The V and J ends lost 1 base and 1 base respectively, with 12 bases between them. The CDR3 length is 15 residues. The germline V gene has CDR1 SGHRS and CDR2 YFSETQ.

V gene TRBV5-4 combines with J gene TRBJ2-7; TRBD1 matches 9 bases. CDR1 and CDR2 from the germline V gene are SGHNT and YYREEE (reference sequence). J gave up 3 bases and V 0 bases, and 1 base lay outside the gene matches. The CDR3 has 14 residues. This CDR3 reads CASSLGGQGYEQYF. The CDR3 DNA reads as TGTGCCAGCAGCTTGGGGGGACAGGGCTACGAGCAGTACTTC.

This clone was detected once. This chain uses TRBV19 with TRBJ2-2; 8 bases map to TRBD1. The CDR3 covers 13 residues. Looked up from germline, CDR1 is LNHDA and CDR2 is SQIVND (reference sequence). Trimming removed 9 bases from V and 3 bases from J; junction bases left unmatched: 3. The CDR3 DNA reads TGTGCCAGCCAGGGGGCTTACACCGGGGAGCTGTTTTTT. It translates to CASQGAYTGELFF.

The CDR3 loop is CASSPRQGVQPQHF. In nucleotides, the CDR3 is TGTGCCAGCAGTCCTCGACAGGGGGTTCAGCCCCAGCATTTT. V is TRBV28 and J is TRBJ1-5; 9 bases match TRBD1. The CDR3 has 14 amino acids. Germline V gene lookup returns CDR1 MDHEN and CDR2 SYDVKM. Germline trimming cut 5 bases from V and 6 bases from J; bases unmatched to any gene: 5. The variable domain in full, with the rest retrieved from reference TRBV28 and TRBJ1-5, is DVKVTQSSRYLVKRTGEKVFLECVQDMDHENMFWYRQDPGLGLRLIYFSYDVKMKEKGDIPEGYSVSREKKERFSLILESASTNQTSMYLCASSPRQGVQPQHFGDGTRLSIL.

This chain joins TRBV28 and TRBJ2-5, with TRBD2 matching 10 bases. Germline assignment: CDR1 MDHEN and CDR2 SYDVKM. V gave up 5 bases and J gave up 4 bases; unmatched junction bases: 1. The CDR3 covers 13 residues. DNA for the CDR3: TGTGCCAGCAGTGTAGCGGGAGGAGAGACCCAGTACTTC. Translated: CASSVAGGETQYF.

The chain uses TRBV19 and TRBJ2-7; 8 positions match TRBD1. Trimming took 3 bases from V and 0 from J; bases not matched to a gene: 4. Looked up from germline, CDR1 is LNHDA and CDR2 is SQIVND (reference sequence). The CDR3 length is 15 residues. The CDR3, as DNA: TGTGCCAGTAGTATTGGACAGGGAAGCTCCTACGAGCAGTACTTC. Its translation: CASSIGQGSSYEQYF.

The V gene is TRBV27, the J gene TRBJ1-2; 9 nucleotides match TRBD1. V shed 6 bases, J shed 1 base, and the junction held 3 bases outside the gene matches. Germline CDR1 MNHEY, CDR2 SMNVEV (reference sequence). This CDR3 is 14 amino acids long. CDR3 sequence (DNA): TGTGCCAGCAGCCGGGGACAGGGTAACTATGGCTACACCTTC. Translated, it gives CASSRGQGNYGYTF.

J is TRBJ1-2 and V is TRBV18; weak D call: TRBD1 (6 bases). The CDR3 length is 15 residues. The germline V gene encodes CDR1 KGHSH and CDR2 LQKENI. V was pared by 2 bases and J by 5 bases, with 15 bases between. The CDR3 is CASSPEAGVWYGYTF. CDR3 nucleotide sequence: TGTGCCAGCTCACCAGAGGCAGGGGTTTGGTATGGCTACACCTTC.

V is TRBV10-1 and J is TRBJ1-4; a weak D match, TRBD1 (5 bases). Trimming took off 3 bases at V and 7 bases at J, with 18 bases between the two ends. The CDR3 extends over 16 amino acids. CDR1 is WNHNN and CDR2 is SYGVQD in the germline V gene (reference sequence). CDR3 loop: CASSDYFQGRIEKLFF. The CDR3 coding sequence is TGCGCCAGCAGTGACTACTTTCAGGGCAGGATTGAAAAACTGTTTTTT.

CDR3 sequence (DNA): TGTGCCAGCAGCTTATCTACTAGCGGGAGAGAGCAGTACTTC. Encoded protein: CASSLSTSGREQYF. V and J are TRBV11-2 and TRBJ2-7; 11 bases fit TRBD2. The CDR3 length is 14 residues. CDR1 SGHAT and CDR2 FQNNGV come from the germline V gene. V gave up 2 bases and J gave up 7 bases; unmatched junction bases: 4.

The chain links TRBV7-8 to TRBJ1-4; TRBD1 agrees at 7 bases. Germline V gene lookup returns CDR1 SGHVS and CDR2 FQNEAQ. The CDR3 sequence is 15 residues long. J was trimmed by 5 bases and V by 3 bases; bases with no gene match: 6. The CDR3 coding sequence is TGTGCCAGCAGCTTTACCGGGACAGCGAATGAAAAACTGTTTTTT. Translated: CASSFTGTANEKLFF. The whole variable domain, remainder taken from reference TRBV7-8 and TRBJ1-4, is GAGVSQSPRYKVAKRGQDVALRCDPISGHVSLFWYQQALGQGPEFLTYFQNEAQLDKSGLPSDRFFAERPEGSVSTLKIQRTQQEDSAVYLCASSFTGTANEKLFFGSGTQLSVL.